A selection of T cell receptor beta chains follows, all from one sample in a study of a mutant IDH1 vaccine in newly diagnosed glioma. Clones were sequenced by immunoSEQ multiplex PCR, and TCRdb holds only the in-frame ones, with some missing. The table records tens of thousands of clones, over 75% of them present only once. Their antigen targets remain unknown. This material consisted of PBMCs, taken from a glioma patient whose treatment included an IDH1 peptide vaccine. The origin of the receptors is a woman between 18 and 30 years old with glioma. The CDR3 runs from the conserved cysteine through the conserved F or W. D genes are given only for firm matches. Some rows have no size entry. The others give once, few or many, or a class for an expanded clone.

>.|TRBJ2-7|TRBV5-1|.
CASSLAGAVNTYEQYF
TGCGCCAGCAGCTTGGCCGGGGCGGTAAACACCTACGAGCAGTACTTC
>TRBD1|TRBJ2-2|TRBV19|few
CASKKGAGNTGELFF
TGTGCCTCGAAGAAGGGGGCAGGGAACACCGGGGAGCTGTTTTTT
>.|TRBJ2-7|TRBV6-5|.
CASSYSTGAYEQYF
TGTGCCAGCAGTTACTCTACGGGAGCCTACGAGCAGTACTTC
>.|TRBJ1-3|TRBV6-1|.
CASSESSTRNTIYF
TGTGCCAGCAGTGAATCTTCAACTCGCAACACCATATATTTT
>TRBD1|TRBJ1-3|TRBV6-5|.
CASRTGAGNTIYF
TGTGCCAGCAGGACAGGGGCTGGAAACACCATATATTTT
>.|TRBJ2-7|TRBV5-1|.
CASSLTGDPLGEQYF
TGCGCCAGCAGCCTGACGGGGGATCCCCTGGGCGAGCAGTACTTC
>.|TRBJ1-1|TRBV5-6|.
CASSPTGRETEAFF
TGTGCCAGCAGTCCCACAGGGAGGGAGACTGAAGCTTTCTTT
>.|TRBJ2-3|TRBV7-9|.
CASSPSFGRTDTQYF
TGTGCCAGCAGCCCGTCCTTCGGTCGCACAGATACGCAGTATTTT
>.|TRBJ1-5|TRBV30|once
CAWTPAGGQPQHF
TGTGCCTGGACCCCGGCCGGGGGGCAGCCCCAGCATTTT
>TRBD1|TRBJ2-3|TRBV19|.
CASRETGGSTDTQYF
TGTGCCAGTAGAGAAACAGGGGGCAGCACAGATACGCAGTATTTT
>TRBD1|TRBJ1-1|TRBV5-1|.
CASSLVLGGGTHTEAFF
TGCGCCAGCAGCTTGGTTCTTGGAGGGGGCACCCACACTGAAGCTTTCTTT
>.|TRBJ1-2|TRBV19|few
CASSPSGEARYTF
TGTGCCAGTAGCCCCAGCGGGGAGGCGCGCTACACCTTC
>TRBD1|TRBJ1-4|TRBV6-6|.
CASRDRTNEKLFF
TGTGCCAGTAGGGACAGGACTAATGAAAAACTGTTTTTT
>.|TRBJ2-2|TRBV2|.
CASSLGLQYTGELFF
TGTGCCAGCAGTCTTGGTTTACAGTACACCGGGGAGCTGTTTTTT
>TRBD2|TRBJ2-5|TRBV9|.
CASSVGGGRETQYF
TGTGCCAGCAGCGTAGGAGGCGGGAGGGAGACCCAGTACTTC
>TRBD1|TRBJ2-5|TRBV6-1|.
CASSTGQGLLETQYF
TGTGCCAGCAGCACCGGACAGGGCCTACTAGAGACCCAGTACTTC
>TRBD2|TRBJ2-2|TRBV25-1|.
CASTGDYLAGELFF
TGTGCCAGCACCGGGGACTATCTGGCCGGGGAGCTGTTTTTT
>.|TRBJ2-3|TRBV4-1|.
CASSQESPTQYF
TGCGCCAGCAGCCAAGAAAGTCCGACGCAGTATTTT
>.|TRBJ1-2|TRBV6-5|.
CASWGGRDGYTF
TGTGCCAGTTGGGGAGGCCGGGATGGCTACACCTTC
>.|TRBJ2-7|TRBV13|.
CASSFGPTTYEQYF
TGTGCCAGCAGCTTTGGGCCGACGACCTACGAGCAGTACTTC
>.|TRBJ2-7|TRBV6-1|once
CASTKGGSSYEQYF
TGTGCCAGCACGAAGGGGGGAAGTTCCTACGAGCAGTACTTC
>.|TRBJ1-1|TRBV11-3|few
CASTNGAEAFF
TGTGCCAGCACAAATGGGGCAGAAGCTTTCTTT
>.|TRBJ2-3|TRBV2|once
CASSAAVGQGTDTQYF
TGTGCCAGCAGTGCTGCTGTGGGTCAGGGGACAGATACGCAGTATTTT
>TRBD1|TRBJ1-5|TRBV19|.
CASMGTGGQPQHF
TGTGCCAGTATGGGGACAGGGGGCCAGCCCCAGCATTTT
>.|TRBJ2-5|TRBV27|.
CASSFGSSEETQYF
TGTGCCAGCAGTTTCGGGTCCAGCGAAGAGACCCAGTACTTC
>TRBD2|TRBJ2-7|TRBV7-2|.
CASSLLAGEYYEQYF
TGTGCCAGCAGCTTACTAGCGGGGGAATACTACGAGCAGTACTTC
>TRBD2|TRBJ2-3|TRBV29-1|.
CSVAFSSGRTDTQYF
TGCAGCGTCGCATTCTCTAGCGGGAGGACAGATACGCAGTATTTT
>.|TRBJ1-5|TRBV6-5|.
CASSSGSGGHQPQHF
TGTGCCAGCAGTTCCGGCTCGGGGGGCCATCAGCCCCAGCATTTT
>.|TRBJ1-5|TRBV30|.
CAWSADSNQPQHF
TGTGCCTGGTCGGCGGACAGCAATCAGCCCCAGCATTTT
>TRBD2|TRBJ2-3|TRBV18|.
CASSPLTSGSTDTQYF
TGTGCCAGCTCACCACTAACTAGCGGGAGCACAGATACGCAGTATTTT
>TRBD1|TRBJ2-3|TRBV11-3|large
CASSPTVGTGADTQYF
TGTGCCAGCAGCCCGACGGTCGGGACAGGGGCAGATACGCAGTATTTT
>TRBD1|TRBJ1-5|TRBV30|few
CAWGVPGQGAHQPQHF
TGTGCCTGGGGAGTCCCGGGACAGGGGGCTCATCAGCCCCAGCATTTT
>TRBD1|TRBJ2-7|TRBV7-9|.
CASSLALGQGAEQYF
TGTGCCAGCAGCTTAGCGCTGGGACAGGGGGCAGAACAGTACTTC
>.|TRBJ1-5|TRBV10-3|.
CAISENLAAGNQPQHF
TGTGCCATCAGTGAGAACCTCGCGGCCGGGAATCAGCCCCAGCATTTT
>.|TRBJ2-7|TRBV5-1|.
CASSSRAEQYF
TGCGCCAGCAGCTCCCGTGCCGAGCAGTACTTC
>.|TRBJ2-1|TRBV9|.
CASSVRGQLIGNEQFF
TGTGCCAGCAGCGTAAGGGGCCAGCTAATAGGGAATGAGCAGTTCTTC
>.|TRBJ1-2|TRBV6-6|once
CASSYNPTAPHTF
TGTGCCAGCAGTTACAACCCGACAGCGCCGCACACCTTC
>.|TRBJ1-1|TRBV11-3|few
CASSLGGGGGNTEAFF
TGTGCCAGCAGCTTAGGAGGCGGTGGGGGGAACACTGAAGCTTTCTTT
>.|TRBJ1-5|TRBV2|.
CASSDPGIGNQPQHF
TGTGCCAGCAGTGATCCGGGAATCGGCAATCAGCCCCAGCATTTT
>TRBD2|TRBJ2-7|TRBV9|.
CASSREGPYEQYF
TGTGCCAGCAGCCGGGAGGGCCCCTACGAGCAGTACTTC
>.|TRBJ1-5|TRBV6-1|.
CASSDQSHSNQPQHF
TGTGCCAGCAGTGACCAAAGCCATAGCAATCAGCCCCAGCATTTT
>TRBD1|TRBJ1-2|TRBV2|.
CASSWDREGYTF
TGTGCCAGCAGTTGGGACAGGGAGGGCTACACCTTC
>.|TRBJ1-2|TRBV7-9|few
CASTPVPGGSPGVGYTF
TGTGCCAGCACCCCGGTGCCGGGGGGCTCCCCCGGGGTTGGCTACACCTTC
>TRBD2|TRBJ2-3|TRBV6-5|.
CASSPRLAGDTQYF
TGTGCCAGCAGTCCCAGACTAGCCGGGGATACGCAGTATTTT
>TRBD1|TRBJ2-1|TRBV9|.
CASSLTGTGDNEQFF
TGTGCCAGCTCATTAACCGGGACAGGGGACAATGAGCAGTTCTTC
>TRBD2|TRBJ2-7|TRBV7-8|.
CASSLSLAGSYEQYF
TGTGCCAGCAGCTTAAGTCTAGCGGGCTCCTACGAGCAGTACTTC